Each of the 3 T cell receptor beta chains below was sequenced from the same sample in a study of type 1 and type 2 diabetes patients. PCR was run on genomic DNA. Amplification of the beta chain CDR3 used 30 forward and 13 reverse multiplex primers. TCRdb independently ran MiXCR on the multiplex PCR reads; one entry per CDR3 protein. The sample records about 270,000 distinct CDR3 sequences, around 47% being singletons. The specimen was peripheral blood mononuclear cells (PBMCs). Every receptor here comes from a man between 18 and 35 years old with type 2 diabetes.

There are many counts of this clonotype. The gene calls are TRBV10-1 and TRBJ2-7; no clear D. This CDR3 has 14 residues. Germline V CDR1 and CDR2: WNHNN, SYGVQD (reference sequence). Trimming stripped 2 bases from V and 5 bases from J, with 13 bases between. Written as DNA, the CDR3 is TGCGCCAGCAGTGAGCCCTCCCGATTGAACGAGCAGTACTTC. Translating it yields CASSEPSRLNEQYF.

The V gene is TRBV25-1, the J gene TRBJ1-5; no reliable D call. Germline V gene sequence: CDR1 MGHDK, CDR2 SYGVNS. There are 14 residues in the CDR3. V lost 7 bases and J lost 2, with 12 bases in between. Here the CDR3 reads CASTPRGRNQPQHF. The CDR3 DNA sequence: TGTGCCAGCACACCACGCGGACGCAATCAGCCCCAGCATTTT.

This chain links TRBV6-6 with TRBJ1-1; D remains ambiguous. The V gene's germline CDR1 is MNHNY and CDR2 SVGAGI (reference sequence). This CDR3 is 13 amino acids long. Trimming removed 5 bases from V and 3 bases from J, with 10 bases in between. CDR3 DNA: TGTGCCAGCAGTCGGATTGGGGACACTGAAGCTTTCTTT. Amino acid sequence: CASSRIGDTEAFF.